These T cell receptor beta chains were read from a single sample in a study of cytomegalovirus exposure and HLA in healthy donors. Repertoires were generated with immunoSEQ multiplex PCR, while TCRdb's copy carries only in-frame clones and drops some. The table shows 45,000 to 60,000 clones, with more than 85% occurring only once. Sequenced: PBMCs. These receptors came from a woman aged 18 to 35 in good health and CMV-seronegative. Each CDR3 is given with its conserved first and last residue. D genes are given only for firm matches. A row's size may be missing; if present it is once, few, many or a size class.

D,J,size,V,DNA,CDR3
-,TRBJ2-3,-,TRBV6-4,TGTGCCAGCAGTTCAGGAAACACAGATACGCAGTATTTT,CASSSGNTDTQYF
-,TRBJ2-1,few,TRBV2,TGTGCCAGCACCCTGGGGGACATCATCCCCAATGAGCAGTTCTTC,CASTLGDIIPNEQFF
-,TRBJ1-2,-,TRBV7-8,TGTGCCAGCAGCTTAGTTGTTCGGGGGTCGAACTATGGCTACACCTTC,CASSLVVRGSNYGYTF
TRBD1,TRBJ1-2,-,TRBV29-1,TGCAGCGTCCTACAGACAGGGGGCAGTGGCTACACCTTC,CSVLQTGGSGYTF
-,TRBJ1-2,-,TRBV14,TGTGCCAGCAGCGTCCACCTTCGAGGGGGGGATTATGGCTACACCTTC,CASSVHLRGGDYGYTF
-,TRBJ1-4,-,TRBV7-2,TGTGCCAGCAGCTTATCTTGGGTGCCAGGGAATCTGTTTTTT,CASSLSWVPGNLFF
TRBD2,TRBJ2-6,many,TRBV6-1,TGTGCCGCGGAGCGGGGGTCTGGGGCCAACGTCCTGACTTTC,CAAERGSGANVLTF
TRBD2,TRBJ2-5,-,TRBV14,TGTGCCAGCAGCCACCGGGGGGGTTGGGGCGAGACCCAGTACTTC,CASSHRGGWGETQYF
-,TRBJ1-1,-,TRBV2,TGTGCCAGCACTCCGGGGAGGGTATCAAACACTGAAGCTTTCTTT,CASTPGRVSNTEAFF
-,TRBJ1-5,-,TRBV9,TGTGCCAGCAGCCCTACTATGGGACTCTTACAGCCCCAGCATTTT,CASSPTMGLLQPQHF
TRBD1,TRBJ1-5,-,TRBV5-1,TGCGCCAGCAGCTTGGGAGGGACAGCAAATCAGCCCCAGCATTTT,CASSLGGTANQPQHF
-,TRBJ1-5,-,TRBV7-9,TGTGCCAGCACCGAAAGACCGGGGCAGCCCCAGCATTTT,CASTERPGQPQHF
TRBD2,TRBJ2-1,-,TRBV7-9,TGTGCCAGCAGCGCCGGACTAGCGGGGTACAATGAGCAGTTCTTC,CASSAGLAGYNEQFF
TRBD1,TRBJ2-1,-,TRBV29-1,TGCAGCGTTGCTCCGACAGGGAATAACAGTCCTTGGGTGGAGCAGTTCTTC,CSVAPTGNNSPWVEQFF
TRBD2,TRBJ2-1,-,TRBV28,TGTGCCAGCAGTTTATACGGTCCGGGGGGTCCGGTTTTTAGCTCCTACAATGAGCAGTTCTTC,CASSLYGPGGPVFSSYNEQFF
TRBD1,TRBJ2-5,-,TRBV7-8,TGTGCCAGCAGCGAAGGGGACAGGGGGATCCTTGAGACCCAGTACTTC,CASSEGDRGILETQYF
TRBD1,TRBJ1-6,once,TRBV18,TGTGCCAGCTCGCGGGACAGGGGAAATTCACCCCTCCACTTT,CASSRDRGNSPLHF
TRBD2,TRBJ2-1,-,TRBV4-1,TGCGCCAGCAGCCACCCTACTAGCGTTGTTGAGCAGTTCTTC,CASSHPTSVVEQFF